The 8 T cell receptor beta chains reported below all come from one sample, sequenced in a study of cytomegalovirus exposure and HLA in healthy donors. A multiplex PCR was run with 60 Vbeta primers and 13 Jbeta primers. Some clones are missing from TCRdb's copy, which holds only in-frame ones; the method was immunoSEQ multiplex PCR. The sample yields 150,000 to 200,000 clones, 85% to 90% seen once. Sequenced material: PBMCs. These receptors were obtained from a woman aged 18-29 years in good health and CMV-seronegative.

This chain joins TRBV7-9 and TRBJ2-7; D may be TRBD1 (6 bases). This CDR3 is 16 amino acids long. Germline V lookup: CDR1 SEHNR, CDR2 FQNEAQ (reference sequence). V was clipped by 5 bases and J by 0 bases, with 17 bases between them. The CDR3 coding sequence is TGTGCCAGCAGCCCCCCGGGACAACCTACCTCCTACGAGCAGTACTTC. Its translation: CASSPPGQPTSYEQYF.

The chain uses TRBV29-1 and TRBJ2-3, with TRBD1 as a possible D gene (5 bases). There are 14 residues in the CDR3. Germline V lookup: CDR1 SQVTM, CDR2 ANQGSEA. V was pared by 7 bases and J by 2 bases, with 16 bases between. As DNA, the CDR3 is TGCAGCGCTGGGGCCGGATGGTCCACAGATACGCAGTATTTT. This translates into CSAGAGWSTDTQYF.

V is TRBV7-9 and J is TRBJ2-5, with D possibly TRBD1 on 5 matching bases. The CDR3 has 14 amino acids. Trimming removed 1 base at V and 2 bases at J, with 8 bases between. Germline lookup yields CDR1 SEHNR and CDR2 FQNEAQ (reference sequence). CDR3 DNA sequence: TGTGCCAGCAGCTTAGGACAGCCACAAGAGACCCAGTACTTC. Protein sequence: CASSLGQPQETQYF.

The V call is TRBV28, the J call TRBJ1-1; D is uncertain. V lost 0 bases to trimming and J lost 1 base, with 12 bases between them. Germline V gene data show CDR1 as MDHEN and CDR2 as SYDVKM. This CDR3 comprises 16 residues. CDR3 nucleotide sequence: TGTGCCAGCAGTTTATGGAGCGGTTCAGAGAACACTGAAGCTTTCTTT. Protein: CASSLWSGSENTEAFF.

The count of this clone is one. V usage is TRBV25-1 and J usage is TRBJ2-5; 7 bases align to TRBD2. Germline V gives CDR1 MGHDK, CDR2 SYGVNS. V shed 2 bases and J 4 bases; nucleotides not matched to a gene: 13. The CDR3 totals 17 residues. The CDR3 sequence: CASSEIGRAGRGETQYF. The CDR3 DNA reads TGTGCCAGCAGTGAAATAGGGAGGGCAGGGAGAGGAGAGACCCAGTACTTC.

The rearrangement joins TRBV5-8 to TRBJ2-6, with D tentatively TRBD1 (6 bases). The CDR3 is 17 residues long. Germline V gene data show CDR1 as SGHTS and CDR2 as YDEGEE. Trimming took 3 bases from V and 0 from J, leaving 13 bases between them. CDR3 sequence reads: CASSSGTSSSGANVLTF. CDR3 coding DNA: TGTGCCAGCAGCTCCGGGACATCGAGCTCTGGGGCCAACGTCCTGACTTTC.

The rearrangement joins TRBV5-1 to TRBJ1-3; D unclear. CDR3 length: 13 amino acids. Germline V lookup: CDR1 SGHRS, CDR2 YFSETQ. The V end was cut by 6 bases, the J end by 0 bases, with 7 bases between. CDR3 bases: TGCGCCAGCACGACTGACTCTGGAAACACCATATATTTT. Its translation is CASTTDSGNTIYF.

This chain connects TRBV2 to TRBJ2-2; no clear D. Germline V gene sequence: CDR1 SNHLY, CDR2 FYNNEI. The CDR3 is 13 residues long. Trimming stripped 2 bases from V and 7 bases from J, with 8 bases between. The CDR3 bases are TGTGCCAGCAGTGAAAATGGAGACGGGGAGCTGTTTTTT. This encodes CASSENGDGELFF.